This T cell receptor (beta chain) emerged from a study of T cells after posttransplantation cyclophosphamide (dated by TCRdb to between 2015 and 2016). In terms of the full investigation: T cell repertoire reconstitution was tracked by TRB sequencing after myeloablative bone marrow transplantation in which posttransplantation cyclophosphamide was used as GVHD prophylaxis. Antigen receptor sequencing covered samples from 30 to 45 PTCy-treated patients and approximately 15 of their related bone marrow donors. TRB sequencing was performed on blood from all 34 PTCy patients with 1-year posttransplant specimens. TRB sequencing was also done on up to about 3 additional blood samples from 2 to 5.2 years after transplant in 3 patients, and on pretransplant blood from 4 patients. Because TRA and TRB clonality correlated tightly in fewer than 10 samples, the subsequent TCR analyses were limited to TRB only. Public TRB sequences were searched against a database of over 3,600 sequences associated with responses to pathogens, tumor antigens, self-antigens and alloantigens.

General study outcomes and caveats: At 1-2 months, donor-recipient similarity was low but rose over the first year, and the later blood repertoires were often dominated by donor CD8+ memory clones. The TRB repertoires of T cells infiltrating skin or GI tract showed only limited overlap with the TRB repertoires of T cells in blood. Across 45 patients, recipient CMV seropositivity and CMV reactivation were highly associated with TRB clonality; PTCy diversity was similar to CNI/methotrexate controls.

This clone is classified as medium-sized (0.01 to 0.1%). Its binding antigen is unknown. There are no base qualities to consult, and no much larger clone falls within one base. Genomic DNA was used for TRB sequencing, which was performed with the immunoSEQ assay at survey resolution or with the hsTCRB kit. The paper's data handling went like this. The immunoSEQ software was used for initial read processing, and the LymphoSeq R package was used for repertoire analyses. Clonality was computed as 1 minus normalized Shannon entropy, and a Gini coefficient was also calculated for each TRB dataset. To infer phenotypes in unsorted samples, TRB sequences from sorted subsets of the recipient or donor were mapped onto unsorted samples from the same recipient. Sourced from immuneACCESS, this table was stored by TCRdb with only in-frame sequences that have V and J called. A share of the clones is absent; for the studies checked, an unresolved V gene accounts for under half, and the remainder has no known explanation. That table furnishes V, J and clone size, whereas the DNA furnished D and trimming. This sample lists tens of thousands of clones; roughly 83% were detected once. Of the sample, around 6.5% is held by the ten largest clones.

PTCy-treated patients were drawn from a prospective multi-institutional clinical trial. Peripheral blood and bone marrow mononuclear cells were isolated by Ficoll-Hypaque density centrifugation and were cryopreserved. Sequenced sample: PBMCs. The receptor was isolated from a woman aged 55-70 years with a blood cancer, CMV-positive, and with a related stem cell donor.

The bases read TGTGCCAGCACCCTAATCGGGGTTGAAGCTTTCTTT. It codes for CASTLIGVEAFF. The rearranged chain carries TRBV6-1 and TRBJ1-1; the D gene identity is not certain. The trim is 7 bases for V and 7 bases for J, with a gap of 13 bases between the germline ends. The germline V gene supplies CDR1 MNHNS and CDR2 SASEGT. Counted from cysteine to phenylalanine, this CDR3 has 12 amino acids. Only CDR3 DNA is held: 36 bases, read in frame from base 1.